This TCR beta chain emerged from a study of blood T cell repertoires in COVID-19. Study-level background: The United States, Italy and Spain provided the acute and convalescent COVID-19 samples. T cells, B-cell-depleted T cells, or PBMCs provided the cDNA or gDNA that served as material.

This clone was found once. Trimming cost V 3 bases and J 5 bases; bases outside gene matches: 7. Per germline, CDR1 LNHDA and CDR2 SQIVND (reference sequence). This CDR3 has 15 residues. This table comes from immunoSEQ multiplex PCR, and its TCRdb copy is limited to in-frame clones, with some not included. The table lists about 140,000 clones, approximately 86% of them singletons. This TCR derives from a human donor in a cohort sampled during active COVID-19. The rearrangement links TRBV19 to TRBJ2-1; 7 nucleotides agree with TRBD2. The sequencing input was peripheral blood. Written as DNA, the CDR3 is TGTGCCAGTAGTATCAGTAGCGGGCGCCACAATGAGCAGTTCTTC. This sequence encodes CASSISSGRHNEQFF.